The rows below give T cell receptor beta chains drawn from one sample of a study of shared clonotypes between healthy human individuals. Sequencing used immunoSEQ multiplex PCR; TCRdb keeps in-frame clones, though not all of them. The table lists approximately 590,000 clones, roughly 96% of them singletons. Sequencing was performed on naive CD8+ T cells sorted from blood. These receptors came from a woman in her twenties or thirties in good health. Each CDR3 is given with its conserved first and last residue. D genes are given only for firm matches. Only some rows state a clone size, as once, few, many or a class for expanded clones.

d_gene	v_gene	abundance	j_gene	CDR3nt	CDR3aa
.	TRBV10-3	.	TRBJ1-5	TGTGCCATCAGTGACCGCAGGGAAAAACAGCCCCAGCATTTT	CAISDRREKQPQHF
TRBD2	TRBV27	.	TRBJ2-1	TGTGCCAGCAGTTTGACTAGCGGCTACAATGAGCAGTTCTTC	CASSLTSGYNEQFF
.	TRBV2	once	TRBJ1-1	TGTGCCAGCAGGTGGACGGATTCCATGAACACTGAAGCTTTCTTT	CASRWTDSMNTEAFF
TRBD1	TRBV2	.	TRBJ1-2	TGTGCCAGCAGTGAAGCTAGGACAGGGAGAAACTATGGCTACACCTTC	CASSEARTGRNYGYTF
.	TRBV19	.	TRBJ2-7	TGTGCCAGTAGTATCGCGCTTAGCTCCTACGAGCAGTACTTC	CASSIALSSYEQYF
.	TRBV29-1	.	TRBJ2-7	TGCAGCGTGCTCGATAGCTCCTACGAGCAGTACTTC	CSVLDSSYEQYF
.	TRBV2	.	TRBJ2-5	TGTGCCAGCAGTGAAGATGTGACAGTTCAAGAGACCCAGTACTTC	CASSEDVTVQETQYF
TRBD1	TRBV7-6	.	TRBJ1-5	TGTGCCAGCAGCCCCGGGGCAGGGGGCAGTTCGGGGCAGCCCCAGCATTTT	CASSPGAGGSSGQPQHF
TRBD1	TRBV11-2	.	TRBJ2-5	TGTGCCAGCAGCGGCAGGGGGCAGGAGACCCAGTACTTC	CASSGRGQETQYF
TRBD2	TRBV27	.	TRBJ2-7	TGTGCCAGCACCCCAGGTAGCGGGAGTAAGAACGAGCAGTACTTC	CASTPGSGSKNEQYF
.	TRBV25-1	.	TRBJ2-6	TGTGCCAGCAGTGAATTTTCTATCTCTGGGGCCAACGTCCTGACTTTC	CASSEFSISGANVLTF
.	TRBV2	.	TRBJ1-2	TGTGCCAGCAGGCGGGATCAGGGGTCCTGGAGCTATGGCTACACCTTC	CASRRDQGSWSYGYTF
TRBD2	TRBV7-9	.	TRBJ2-1	TGTGCCAGCAGCTTATCTAGCGGGGACCTATACAATGAGCAGTTCTTC	CASSLSSGDLYNEQFF
.	TRBV27	.	TRBJ1-5	TGTGCCAGCAGTCTGACGGGCGGCAATCAGCCCCAGCATTTT	CASSLTGGNQPQHF
.	TRBV10-3	.	TRBJ2-7	TGTGCCATCAGCGACAGTGGCTCCTACGAGCAGTACTTC	CAISDSGSYEQYF
.	TRBV11-3	.	TRBJ2-1	TGTGCCAGCAGCTCGTCCTACGAGAGGGACTACAATGAGCAGTTCTTC	CASSSSYERDYNEQFF
.	TRBV27	.	TRBJ1-1	TGTGCCAGCAGTTTTGGGGAGGGGAACACTGAAGCTTTCTTT	CASSFGEGNTEAFF
.	TRBV14	.	TRBJ2-1	TGTGCCAGCAGCCAAGATTCCCAGGGGTACAATGAGCAGTTCTTC	CASSQDSQGYNEQFF
.	TRBV6-4	once	TRBJ2-1	TGTGCCAGCAGTGACTCTACCCTTCGACGGGAGCAGTTCTTC	CASSDSTLRREQFF
.	TRBV28	.	TRBJ2-7	TGTGCCAGCAGTTTTGGGGACCCTGCCTACGAGCAGTACTTC	CASSFGDPAYEQYF
TRBD2	TRBV9	.	TRBJ2-7	TGTGCCAGCAGCGTAGATGCGGGGGGATTTCCATACGAGCAGTACTTC	CASSVDAGGFPYEQYF
.	TRBV6-6	.	TRBJ2-1	TGTGCCAGCAGCCCTAATGAATTAGGGGCAGGGGAGCAGTTCTTC	CASSPNELGAGEQFF
.	TRBV4-2	.	TRBJ1-5	TGTGCCAGCAGCCAAGGGGTCGGGCAGGAGCCCCAGCATTTT	CASSQGVGQEPQHF
TRBD2	TRBV27	.	TRBJ2-7	TGTGCCAGCAGTTCATCTACGGGAGGTCGGATGGAGCAGTACTTC	CASSSSTGGRMEQYF
TRBD1	TRBV28	.	TRBJ1-1	TGTGCCAGCAGTAAAACAGGGGCTGAGAACACTGAAGCTTTCTTT	CASSKTGAENTEAFF
.	TRBV28	.	TRBJ2-7	TGTGCCAGCAACTGGGAGCGAAGCTACGAGCAGTACTTC	CASNWERSYEQYF
.	TRBV5-6	.	TRBJ2-3	TGTGCCAGCAGGAAGAGGACAGCAATAGATACGCAGTATTTT	CASRKRTAIDTQYF
TRBD2	TRBV9	.	TRBJ2-1	TGTGCCAGCAGCCTCCGGACTAGCGGGAGTGGTGAGCAGTTCTTC	CASSLRTSGSGEQFF
TRBD2	TRBV30	.	TRBJ2-7	TGTGCCTGGACGAGGACTAGCGACTACGAGCAGTACTTC	CAWTRTSDYEQYF
TRBD1	TRBV13	.	TRBJ1-1	TGTGCCAGCAGCCGACATGGACAGGGGGCGACTGAAGCTTTCTTT	CASSRHGQGATEAFF
.	TRBV28	.	TRBJ2-7	TGTGCCAGCAGGGCGGAGGGGGGGGACTACGAGCAGTACTTC	CASRAEGGDYEQYF
TRBD1	TRBV18	once	TRBJ2-5	TGTGCCAGCTCGCCCGGGACAGACACAAAAGAGACCCAGTACTTC	CASSPGTDTKETQYF
.	TRBV7-3	few	TRBJ1-2	TGTGCCAGCAGCTTAGGGACGGCCTATGGCTACACCTTC	CASSLGTAYGYTF
TRBD2	TRBV28	.	TRBJ2-3	TGTGCCAGCAGCGGACTAGCGGGAGGGGAGGCAGATACGCAGTATTTT	CASSGLAGGEADTQYF
TRBD2	TRBV29-1	.	TRBJ2-3	TGCAGCGTTACAGCTAGCGGTAGCCCCCCAGATACGCAGTATTTT	CSVTASGSPPDTQYF
TRBD2	TRBV14	.	TRBJ2-1	TGTGCCAGCAGCCATCTTGGACTAGCAGAGTACAATGAGCAGTTCTTC	CASSHLGLAEYNEQFF
TRBD1	TRBV29-1	.	TRBJ2-1	TGCAGCGTTGCAGGGACAGGGACCTACAATGAGCAGTTCTTC	CSVAGTGTYNEQFF
TRBD2	TRBV5-4	.	TRBJ2-7	TGTGCCAGCAGCCCTCGGTCCAGCGGGGAGGGTTACGAGCAGTACTTC	CASSPRSSGEGYEQYF
TRBD2	TRBV11-2	.	TRBJ2-1	TGTGCCAGCAGCCCTCGGACTAGCGGGAGTGTCCATGAGCAGTTCTTC	CASSPRTSGSVHEQFF
.	TRBV7-3	.	TRBJ2-1	TGTGCCAGCAGTAACCCGGGAGATAGCTCCTACAATGAGCAGTTCTTC	CASSNPGDSSYNEQFF
.	TRBV28	.	TRBJ1-5	TGTGCCAGCAGTTTAAGGGCGCCCTTGGTGGTGGATCAGCCCCAGCATTTT	CASSLRAPLVVDQPQHF
TRBD1	TRBV28	.	TRBJ1-1	TGTGCCAGCAGTCCCCGGGACAGGCAAAAAATGAACACTGAAGCTTTCTTT	CASSPRDRQKMNTEAFF
.	TRBV16	once	TRBJ2-1	TGTGCCAGCAGCCAATCAGGAGGCTCCTACAATGAGCAGTTCTTC	CASSQSGGSYNEQFF
.	TRBV14	.	TRBJ1-1	TGTGCCAGCAGCCCCGGTGGTGGCACTGAAGCTTTCTTT	CASSPGGGTEAFF
.	TRBV7-9	once	TRBJ2-7	TGTGCCAGCAGCTTAGGGGGCTACAGCATCTACGAGCAGTACTTC	CASSLGGYSIYEQYF